The 24 T cell receptor beta chains below were found in one sample sequenced in a study of cytomegalovirus exposure and HLA in healthy donors. Amplification used 60 Vbeta primers and 13 Jbeta primers. Method: immunoSEQ multiplex PCR; TCRdb's copy keeps in-frame clones and lacks some. The sample shows roughly 100,000 clones, over 70% of them seen only once. Sequenced sample: PBMCs. The source of these receptors is a man aged 25-40 years in good health and CMV-seronegative.

The V and J genes are TRBV5-5 and TRBJ1-1; D gene uncertain. The V end lost 4 bases, the J end lost 4 bases, and 17 bases lay between the germline ends. The CDR3 is made up of 15 amino acids. The V gene's germline CDR1 is SGHKS and CDR2 YYEKEE (reference sequence). The CDR3 DNA sequence: TGTGCCAGCAGCCCAAGATACGAAGCTGGCACTGAAGCTTTCTTT. This translates into CASSPRYEAGTEAFF.

The chain links TRBV19 to TRBJ1-1; TRBD1 agrees at 8 bases. Germline V gives CDR1 LNHDA, CDR2 SQIVND (reference sequence). The trim removed 7 bases at V and 4 bases at J, leaving 11 bases unmatched. This CDR3 contains 15 residues. The CDR3 is CASKISPGQVTEAFF. The CDR3 region has the DNA TGTGCCAGTAAAATATCCCCGGGACAGGTCACTGAAGCTTTCTTT.

The CDR3 loop reads CASSQSEVGRGSGNTIYF. The CDR3 coding sequence is TGCGCCAGCAGTCAATCTGAAGTGGGAAGGGGCTCTGGAAACACCATATATTTT. The rearrangement uses TRBV23-1 and TRBJ1-3; weak D call: TRBD1 (5 bases). TRBV23-1 has ORF status, its function being uncertain. The V end was cut by 0 bases, the J end by 0 bases, with 15 bases between. This CDR3 spans 18 amino acids.

This clone has more than one count but fewer than ten. This chain links TRBV15 with TRBJ1-1, with no clear D. CDR3 length: 14 residues. Trimming shortened V by 0 bases and J by 5 bases, and 10 bases separated the two germline ends. Germline V gives CDR1 LNHNV, CDR2 YYDKDF (reference sequence). CDR3 protein: CATSREEGTTEAFF. In nucleotides, the CDR3 is TGTGCCACCAGCAGAGAGGAGGGAACAACTGAAGCTTTCTTT.

This chain joins TRBV7-8 and TRBJ1-1; D may be TRBD1 (6 bases). V shed 5 bases and J shed 2 bases, with 21 bases lying between them. Germline V gene lookup returns CDR1 SGHVS and CDR2 FQNEAQ. CDR3 length: 17 residues. The CDR3 nucleotides read TGTGCCAGCAGCCGAAAAGAACCCGGGACACCAAACACTGAAGCTTTCTTT. Its translation is CASSRKEPGTPNTEAFF.

This chain links TRBV29-1 with TRBJ2-1; TRBD2 agrees at 12 bases. CDR3 length equals 12 residues. With V trimmed by 7 bases and J by 7 bases, 2 bases remained unmatched. The germline V gene encodes CDR1 SQVTM and CDR2 ANQGSEA. This chain's CDR3 is CSAGLAGNEQFF. The CDR3 coding sequence is TGCAGCGCCGGACTAGCGGGGAATGAGCAGTTCTTC.

The rearrangement uses TRBV5-1 and TRBJ2-5; TRBD2 might be the D (6 bases). The germline CDR1 and CDR2 sequences are SGHRS and YFSETQ. The length of the CDR3 is 17 residues. Between the trimmed V and J ends, which lost 4 bases and 6 bases, there was a span of 25 bases. For the CDR3, the DNA is TGCGCCAGCAGCCTCGGGACTCTGAGTCGGGTTGGGCAGACCCAGTACTTC. Residues: CASSLGTLSRVGQTQYF.

This chain connects TRBV5-4 to TRBJ2-7; 7 bases map to TRBD1. The CDR3 covers 17 residues. After removal of 0 bases from V and 2 bases from J, the junction contained 11 bases not matched to a gene. From germline, CDR1 is SGHNT and CDR2 YYREEE (reference sequence). CDR3 nucleotides: TGTGCCAGCAGCTTGGGCTCTGGTCTAGGGGGCGCCTACGAGCAGTACTTC. Translation gives CASSLGSGLGGAYEQYF.

This clone was recorded a few times. This chain uses TRBV28 with TRBJ2-4; the D is unclear. V lost 5 bases and J lost 0, with 8 bases in between. From germline, CDR1 is MDHEN and CDR2 SYDVKM. CDR3 length: 14 amino acids. CDR3 loop: CASSPPLAKNIQYF. DNA of the CDR3: TGTGCCAGCAGTCCCCCACTAGCCAAAAACATTCAGTACTTC.

The chain carries TRBV7-6 and TRBJ1-2; 9 nucleotides match TRBD1. The germline V gene has CDR1 SGHVS and CDR2 FNYEAQ. This CDR3 is 15 amino acids long. V trimming: 5 bases; J trimming: 4 bases; junction bases outside the gene matches: 8. CDR3 in DNA: TGTGCCAGCAGCCCGAGGACAGGGGCGATCTATGGCTACACCTTC. Translating gives CASSPRTGAIYGYTF.

In its sample, this clone was seen once. This sequence joins TRBV7-2 and TRBJ1-6; no definite D call. V lost 1 base, J lost 7 bases, and 11 bases lay in between. The V gene's germline CDR1 is SGHTA and CDR2 FQGNSA. The CDR3 is made up of 15 amino acids. In DNA form, the CDR3 reads TGTGCCAGCAGCTTAGAAGGGAGAAGGAATTCACCCCTCCACTTT. This codes for CASSLEGRRNSPLHF.

The CDR3 reads CASSANPSGSSYEQYF. CDR3 nucleotides: TGTGCCAGTAGTGCAAATCCTAGCGGTAGCTCCTACGAGCAGTACTTC. The chain has TRBV19 and TRBJ2-7; 7 bases align to TRBD2. After removal of 5 bases from V and 0 bases from J, the junction contained 10 bases not matched to a gene. CDR3 length: 16 amino acids. Germline values: CDR1 LNHDA, CDR2 SQIVND (reference sequence).

The genes are TRBV29-1 and TRBJ2-2; 8 nucleotides match TRBD1. The CDR3 consists of 14 residues. Germline V gene sequence: CDR1 SQVTM, CDR2 ANQGSEA. Losses at the gene ends were 6 bases for V and 1 base for J; bases not matched to a gene: 4. DNA for the CDR3: TGCAGCGTAACCGGGACAGGGAACACCGGGGAGCTGTTTTTT. This codes for CSVTGTGNTGELFF.

A few counts support this clone. The CDR3 is CASSKFTGDEQYF. The CDR3 nucleotides read TGCGCCAGCAGTAAATTCACAGGGGACGAGCAGTACTTC. The chain employs TRBV5-1 and TRBJ2-7; 7 nucleotides align to TRBD1. CDR3 length equals 13 residues. Germline V gene data show CDR1 as SGHRS and CDR2 as YFSETQ. V lost 5 bases, J lost 5 bases, and 7 bases stayed unmatched.

There are many counts of this clone. The V and J genes are TRBV5-6 and TRBJ2-1; 7 bases map to TRBD1. CDR3 length: 14 residues. The germline V gene has CDR1 SGHDT and CDR2 YYEEEE. Unmatched junction bases numbered 5, after V lost 4 bases and J lost 4 bases. The CDR3 DNA reads as TGTGCCAGCAGCCGCCGGGACAGATACAATGAGCAGTTCTTC. Its translation is CASSRRDRYNEQFF.

J is TRBJ2-3 and V is TRBV4-3; 9 nucleotides line up with TRBD1. The ends lost 2 bases at V and 5 bases at J; junction bases unmatched: 11. The CDR3 loop spans 17 amino acids. The germline CDR1 and CDR2 sequences are LGHNA and YSLEER. CDR3 DNA sequence: TGCGCCAGCAGCCAATCTCCCGACAGGGGGGCTGGAGATACGCAGTATTTT. It codes for CASSQSPDRGAGDTQYF.

This clone has a handful of counts. This rearrangement joins TRBV30 to TRBJ1-5; D perhaps matches TRBD1 (5 bases). Germline V CDR1 and CDR2: GTSNPN, SVGIG (reference sequence). The CDR3 is made up of 14 amino acids. V shed 4 bases and J shed 3 bases, with 13 bases lying between them. The CDR3 sequence is CAWTRDRNNQPQHF. The CDR3 coding sequence is TGTGCCTGGACCAGAGACAGAAACAATCAGCCCCAGCATTTT.

This clone was found a few times. The genes are TRBV7-2 and TRBJ2-6; maybe TRBD1 (5 bases). V was shortened by 1 base and J by 1 base, with 8 bases between the two germline ends. Germline V CDR1 and CDR2: SGHTA, FQGNSA. This CDR3 comprises 16 residues. In DNA form, the CDR3 reads TGTGCCAGCAGCTTAGACAGGAATTCTGGGGCCAACGTCCTGACTTTC. Encoded protein: CASSLDRNSGANVLTF.

This chain connects TRBV19 to TRBJ1-3; 9 nucleotides line up with TRBD1. CDR3 length: 16 amino acids. CDR1 and CDR2 from the germline V gene are LNHDA and SQIVND (reference sequence). V dropped 9 bases and J dropped 0; count of bases not matched to a gene: 9. The CDR3 nucleotides are TGTGCCAGCGGACAGGGGAAGGGGAGCTCTGGAAACACCATATATTTT. This encodes CASGQGKGSSGNTIYF.

V usage is TRBV28 and J usage is TRBJ2-7; TRBD1 matches at 9 bases. V gave up 5 bases and J gave up 2 bases; unmatched junction bases: 4. The CDR3 runs to 14 residues. Germline-derived CDR1 and CDR2 are MDHEN and SYDVKM. The CDR3 region is CASSPTGGAYEQYF. The CDR3 nucleotides read TGTGCCAGCAGTCCGACAGGGGGAGCCTACGAGCAGTACTTC.

This chain uses TRBV5-1 with TRBJ2-2; D unresolved. Germline V lookup: CDR1 SGHRS, CDR2 YFSETQ. CDR3 length equals 13 residues. The V end lost 0 bases, the J end lost 6 bases, and 6 bases lay between the germline ends. For the CDR3, the DNA is TGCGCCAGCAGCTTGGCCGTATCCGGGGAGCTGTTTTTT. It specifies CASSLAVSGELFF. Complete variable domain (other parts from reference TRBV5-1 and TRBJ2-2): KAGVTQTPRYLIKTRGQQVTLSCSPISGHRSVSWYQQTPGQGLQFLFEYFSETQRNKGNFPGRFSGRQFSNSRSEMNVSTLELGDSALYLCASSLAVSGELFFGEGSRLTVL.

The chain has TRBV7-2 and TRBJ2-7, with a tentative D call TRBD2 (5 bases). Per germline, CDR1 SGHTA and CDR2 FQGNSA. The CDR3 consists of 13 residues. The V end lost 0 bases, the J end lost 3 bases, and 6 bases lay between the germline ends. This CDR3 reads CASSLAGDYEQYF. The CDR3 nucleotides are TGTGCCAGCAGCTTAGCGGGAGACTACGAGCAGTACTTC. Supplemented by reference TRBV7-2 and TRBJ2-7, the full variable domain reads GAGVSQSPSNKVTEKGKDVELRCDPISGHTALYWYRQSLGQGLEFLIYFQGNSAPDKSGLPSDRFSAERTGGSVSTLTIQRTQQEDSAVYLCASSLAGDYEQYFGPGTRLTVT.

This rearrangement joins TRBV6-1 to TRBJ2-3; 7 bases align to TRBD1. The CDR3 has 14 residues. Germline CDR1 is MNHNS and CDR2 is SASEGT. V shed 8 bases and J 2 bases; nucleotides not matched to a gene: 7. CDR3 protein: CASQTGTVTDTQYF. The CDR3 nucleotides are TGTGCCAGCCAGACCGGGACAGTCACAGATACGCAGTATTTT.

This chain connects TRBV9 to TRBJ2-5; the D gene is possibly TRBD1 (5 bases). The CDR3 length is 14 residues. V lost 0 bases and J 4 bases, leaving 10 bases between the germline ends. Per germline, CDR1 SGDLS and CDR2 YYNGEE. In nucleotides, the CDR3 is TGTGCCAGCAGCGTAGGTTTTAGGGGAGAGACCCAGTACTTC. Its protein product is CASSVGFRGETQYF. The whole variable domain, filled in from reference TRBV9 and TRBJ2-5, reads DSGVTQTPKHLITATGQRVTLRCSPRSGDLSVYWYQQSLDQGLQFLIQYYNGEERAKGNILERFSAQQFPDLHSELNLSSLELGDSALYFCASSVGFRGETQYFGPGTRLLVL.